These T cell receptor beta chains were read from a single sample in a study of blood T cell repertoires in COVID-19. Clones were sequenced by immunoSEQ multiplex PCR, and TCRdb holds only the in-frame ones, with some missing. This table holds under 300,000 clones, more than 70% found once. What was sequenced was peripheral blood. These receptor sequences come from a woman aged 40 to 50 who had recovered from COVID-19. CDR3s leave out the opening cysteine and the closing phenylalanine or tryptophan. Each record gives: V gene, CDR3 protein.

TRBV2	ASSFQNPRVYGYT
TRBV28	ASRMGGTANSPLH
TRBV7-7	ASSLERGGEAF
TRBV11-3	ASSLLYLNTEAF
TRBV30	AWRVGGSGNGYT
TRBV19	ASSIKGAYNSPLH
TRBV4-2	ASSQEGTQETQY
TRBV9	ASSAIQGWWGTDTQY
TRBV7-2	ASSWGGVRETQY
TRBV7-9	ASSLSRVVGANVLT
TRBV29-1	SVGAVQETQY
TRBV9	ASASSGTSGRTGELF
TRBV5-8	ASSLSGLPSNYGYT
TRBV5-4	ASSIIGGGAITDTQY
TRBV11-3	ASSLEGSRSGIGYT
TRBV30	AWMEGQGYQETQY
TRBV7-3	ASSPGQGTDTQY
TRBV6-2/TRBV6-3	ASSYTRDSSYEQY
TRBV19	ASTLYSSGTGVGGPQH
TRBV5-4	ASSFPTGALNSPLH
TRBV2	ASSPLGLTDNYGYT
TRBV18	ASSQGQLNQPQH
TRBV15	ATSREGLGGRLSTNEKLF
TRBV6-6	ASREGQKNQPQH
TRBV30	AWSGQGGGFEQY
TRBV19	ASSMLSGVSNQPQH
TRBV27	ASNRAQGGNSPLH
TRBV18	ASSSGTGNEQY
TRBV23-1	ASSLPPHYEQY
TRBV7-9	ASSQTSGPYNEQF
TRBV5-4	ASRPGQGAYGYT
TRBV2	ASSGGLGSPLH
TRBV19	ASSIGGSHTGELF
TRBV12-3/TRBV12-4	ASSLTGTYGYT
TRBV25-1	ASSEWEGADTQY
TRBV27	ASRSTGGLHEQF
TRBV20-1	SARTAYGYT
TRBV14	ASSPTGVRQQY
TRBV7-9	ASSPTGGKGNQPQH
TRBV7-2	ASSSGRGSYEQY
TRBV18	ASSHSIGDGYT
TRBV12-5	ASGLQGGANSEQF
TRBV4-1	ASSQEGTYDYEQY
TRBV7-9	ASRLDSFTDTQY
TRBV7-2	ASSLALTTNEKLF
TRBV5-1	ASSLEQGVDNSPLH
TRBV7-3	ASRATGQQETQY
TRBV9	ASSGGAETLTDTQY
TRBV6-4	ASSVGSGQGTDTQY
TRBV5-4	ASSPRRTGGRPGTYEQY
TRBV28	ASSLGLGQVNTEAF
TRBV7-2	ASSFPGGPGEQY
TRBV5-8	ASSSGTGLNEKLF
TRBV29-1	SALGLAGTYNEQF
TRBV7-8	ASSQQPTSGSSYEQY